This TCR beta chain comes out of a study of identical twins. Study-wide results and caveats: Invariant MAIT and iNKT cells are populations that could partly confound zero-insertion analyses.

Remarks on this clonotype: What it binds is unknown.

The CDR3 extends over 12 amino acids. V lost 5 bases to trimming and J lost 10 bases, with 11 bases between them. Germline CDR1 MNHNY, CDR2 SVGAGI (reference sequence). Via MiXCR, TCRdb re-called the 5' RACE reads, giving one row per CDR3 protein. The table records 1,800,000 or so distinct CDR3 sequences, more than 30% of them present only once. Source material: cord blood. This receptor was identified in a newborn girl in good health. The genes are TRBV6-6 and TRBJ1-4; no definite D call. The CDR3: CASSRGIGKLFF. In DNA, the CDR3 is TGTGCCAGCAGTAGAGGGATCGGAAAACTGTTTTTT.